Each of the 30 T cell receptor beta chains below was sequenced from the same sample in a study of post-analysis software for immune sequencing data. cDNA libraries of TCR beta carried unique molecular identifiers. TCRdb ran MiXCR on the PCR reads and lists one entry per CDR3 protein. The profile shows some 800,000 distinct CDR3 sequences, 40% to 55% of them singletons. These receptors' antigens are unknown. Broader study findings: Compared with controls, patients had more of five or six TRBV segments, including TRBV5-6, TRBV5-1 and TRBV20-1.

The sample comprised blood. The receptors stem from a girl under 18 with multiple sclerosis.

V and J are TRBV15 and TRBJ2-5; 8 nucleotides match TRBD2. The J call may be faulty, since TRBJ2-7 better matches the DNA end. The CDR3 sequence is 15 residues long. Germline V lookup: CDR1 LNHNV, CDR2 YYDKDF (reference sequence). The CDR3 protein is CATSRKSSGIDEQYF. The CDR3 nucleotides are TGTGCCACCAGCAGAAAAAGTAGCGGGATCGACGAGCAGTACTTC.

This clonotype was seen ten or more times. V and J are TRBV6-6 and TRBJ2-7, with D unclear. Germline assignment: CDR1 MNHNY and CDR2 SVGAGI (reference sequence). CDR3 length: 13 amino acids. V shed 5 bases and J shed 4 bases, with 12 bases lying between them. The CDR3 reads CASSGLGGYEQYF. CDR3 DNA: TGTGCCAGCAGTGGCCTGGGTGGATACGAGCAGTACTTC.

Only a few counts were recorded for this clonotype. V is TRBV7-2 and J is TRBJ2-5, with 9 bases that match TRBD1. Germline V gene lookup returns CDR1 SGHTA and CDR2 FQGNSA. The CDR3 contains 14 residues. The V segment lost 5 bases and the J segment 5 bases; nucleotides outside the gene matches: 6. The CDR3 spells CASSPGQGKETQYF. The DNA of the CDR3 is TGTGCCAGCAGCCCGGGACAGGGTAAGGAGACCCAGTACTTC.

The V and J genes are TRBV20-1 and TRBJ1-5; D gene uncertain. Trimming stripped 3 bases from V and 0 bases from J, with 9 bases between. Germline V lookup: CDR1 DFQATT, CDR2 SNEGSKA (reference sequence). The length of the CDR3 is 14 residues. For the CDR3, the DNA is TGCAGTGCTAGCTCCAGTTATAGCAATCAGCCCCAGCATTTT. Translation: CSASSSYSNQPQHF.

CDR3: CASSQGRAEINYGYTF. The CDR3, as DNA: TGTGCCAGCAGCCAGGGCCGGGCCGAGATAAACTATGGCTACACCTTC. The rearrangement joins TRBV7-9 to TRBJ1-2; tentative D call: TRBD1 (5 bases). V was pared by 5 bases and J by 2 bases, with 18 bases between. Germline CDR1 and CDR2: SEHNR and FQNEAQ (reference sequence). The CDR3 loop spans 16 amino acids.

The chain joins TRBV28 to TRBJ2-5; D is possibly TRBD1 (6 bases). CDR3 length: 14 amino acids. The V gene's germline CDR1 is MDHEN and CDR2 SYDVKM. V shed 5 bases and J shed 2 bases, with 12 bases lying between them. Here the CDR3 reads CASSTRQVQETQYF. Written as DNA, the CDR3 is TGTGCCAGCAGTACCAGACAGGTACAAGAGACCCAGTACTTC.

J is TRBJ2-5 and V is TRBV2; maybe TRBD1 (6 bases). This CDR3 is 13 amino acids long. Germline V CDR1 and CDR2: SNHLY, FYNNEI. V dropped 3 bases and J dropped 2 bases, with 7 bases sitting between them. The CDR3: CASSDGQQETQYF. CDR3 sequence (DNA): TGTGCCAGCAGTGATGGACAGCAAGAGACCCAGTACTTC.

The chain employs TRBV10-3 and TRBJ2-7; D might be TRBD1 (6 bases). The CDR3 sequence is 14 residues long. Germline V gene data show CDR1 as ENHRY and CDR2 as SYGVKD. V lost 5 bases and J 2 bases, leaving 13 bases between the germline ends. CDR3 amino acids: CAISHPTGPYEQYF. The CDR3 bases are TGTGCCATCAGTCATCCGACAGGCCCCTACGAGCAGTACTTC.

The rearrangement joins TRBV11-2 to TRBJ2-1; 12 nucleotides align to TRBD2. V lost 5 bases to trimming and J lost 10 bases; unmatched junction nucleotides: 12. There are 16 residues in the CDR3. Germline V gene data show CDR1 as SGHAT and CDR2 as FQNNGV. CDR3 region: CASSLLAGGPFNEQFF. For the CDR3, the DNA is TGTGCCAGCAGCCTCCTAGCGGGAGGGCCTTTCAACGAGCAGTTCTTC.

The genes are TRBV12-3 or TRBV12-4 and TRBJ2-5; possible D gene TRBD2, 5 bases. With 1 base removed from V and 1 base from J, the gap between germline ends came to 13 bases. The CDR3 contains 16 residues. The CDR3, as DNA: TGTGCCAGCAGTTTAGAGGCCACGGAGGCCCAAGAGACCCAGTACTTC. Protein product: CASSLEATEAQETQYF.

This clonotype has at least ten counts. J is TRBJ2-7 and V is TRBV12-3 or TRBV12-4; tentative D call: TRBD2 (6 bases). The CDR3 runs 13 residues. The V end lost 6 bases, the J end lost 2 bases, and 11 bases lay between the germline ends. CDR3 sequence (DNA): TGTGCCAGCAGCTTGGGGACTCCCTACGAGCAGTACTTC. Translation gives CASSLGTPYEQYF.

The chain links TRBV11-3 to TRBJ2-4; possible D gene TRBD1, 6 bases. CDR3 length equals 12 residues. Between the trimmed V and J ends, which lost 1 base and 10 bases, there was a span of 8 bases. Germline V CDR1 and CDR2: SGHNT, YENEEA. The CDR3 is CASSLGTDIQYF. The CDR3 nucleotides read TGTGCCAGCAGCTTAGGGACAGATATTCAGTACTTC.

This sequence joins TRBV3-1 and TRBJ2-1; 9 bases map to TRBD2. The CDR3 runs to 16 residues. The V and J ends lost 1 base and 3 bases, in that order; junction bases with no gene match: 4. CDR1 LGHDT and CDR2 YNNKEL come from the germline V gene (reference sequence). CDR3 nucleotides: TGTGCCAGCAGCCAAGTTGGCGGGAGGGTCTACAATGAGCAGTTCTTC. Its translation: CASSQVGGRVYNEQFF.

This clonotype turned up a few times. V usage is TRBV5-5 and J usage is TRBJ2-6; D may be TRBD2 (6 bases). The CDR3 spans 17 residues. Deletions cut 6 bases from V and 0 bases from J, with 16 bases between. In germline, CDR1 is SGHKS, CDR2 YYEKEE (reference sequence). The CDR3 region is CASTSDRGLSGANVLTF. CDR3 coding DNA: TGTGCCAGCACCTCGGACCGGGGACTCTCTGGGGCCAACGTCCTGACTTTC.

The chain uses TRBV2 and TRBJ2-5, with D unclear. The end of the DNA is better explained by TRBJ2-7, so the J call may be wrong. This CDR3 has 11 amino acids. CDR1 and CDR2 from the germline V gene are SNHLY and FYNNEI. The CDR3 sequence: CASFDGYEQYF. In nucleotides, the CDR3 is TGTGCCAGTTTCGACGGCTACGAGCAGTACTTC.

This clonotype has only a few counts. The chain carries TRBV20-1 and TRBJ2-3, with a tentative D call TRBD1 (6 bases). Trimming removed 5 bases at V and 0 bases at J, with 15 bases between. The germline V gene has CDR1 DFQATT and CDR2 SNEGSKA (reference sequence). The CDR3 loop spans 15 amino acids. This CDR3 is CSAPSQGASTDTQYF. DNA for the CDR3: TGCAGTGCTCCATCACAGGGAGCTAGCACAGATACGCAGTATTTT.

CDR3 DNA: TGTGCCAGCAGCGAGCGGGGACTAGCGGGAGTAGGGGAGACCCAGTACTTC. Translating gives CASSERGLAGVGETQYF. The chain links TRBV9 to TRBJ2-5; 14 nucleotides agree with TRBD2. Germline assignment: CDR1 SGDLS and CDR2 YYNGEE. Trimming removed 3 bases from V and 5 bases from J; junction bases left unmatched: 9. CDR3 size: 17 residues.

This clonotype occurred a few times. The chain combines TRBV6-5 with TRBJ1-5; D remains ambiguous. CDR3 length: 15 residues. The V end lost 6 bases, the J end lost 7 bases, and 19 bases lay between the germline ends. Per germline, CDR1 MNHEY and CDR2 SVGAGI. The CDR3 nucleotides read TGTGCCAGCAGCCCTAGATCGGGGTATTTGCAGCCCCAGCATTTT. Translation gives CASSPRSGYLQPQHF.

The chain carries TRBV20-1 and TRBJ2-5; D remains unclear. Germline assignment: CDR1 DFQATT and CDR2 SNEGSKA (reference sequence). V lost 5 bases, J lost 3 bases, and 10 bases lay in between. This CDR3 comprises 12 residues. CDR3 DNA sequence: TGCAGTGCTTCTCAAGAAGAAGAGACCCAGTACTTC. Translation gives CSASQEEETQYF.

The count of this clonotype is one. The chain recombines TRBV12-3 or TRBV12-4 with TRBJ1-6; D might be TRBD1 (6 bases). V was cut by 11 bases and J by 10 bases, with 12 bases left in between. The CDR3 sequence is 11 residues long. The CDR3 sequence: CAYRRGSPLHF. The CDR3 DNA is TGTGCCTATCGAAGGGGGTCACCCCTCCACTTT.

The genes are TRBV21-1 and TRBJ1-2; no DNA check was done on the table's D call, TRBD1. TRBV21-1 is a pseudogene segment. The CDR3 covers 15 residues. For the CDR3, the DNA is TGTGCCAGCAGCAAAGGACAGGGAAGCGGGTATGGCTACACCTTC. It yields the protein CASSKGQGSGYGYTF.

The V call is TRBV28, the J call TRBJ2-1; 10 bases line up with TRBD2. Germline-derived CDR1 and CDR2 are MDHEN and SYDVKM. V shed 7 bases and J 2 bases; nucleotides not matched to a gene: 8. This CDR3 contains 16 residues. The CDR3 loop is CASIGSSGRPYNEQFF. The CDR3 DNA is TGTGCCAGCATAGGTTCTAGCGGGAGACCCTACAATGAGCAGTTCTTC.

The genes are TRBV5-6 and TRBJ2-7, with 11 bases lining up with TRBD2. The length of the CDR3 is 16 residues. Germline V gene data show CDR1 as SGHDT and CDR2 as YYEEEE. J lost 5 bases, V lost 0 bases, and 7 bases had no gene match. CDR3 coding DNA: TGTGCCAGCAGCTTGGCCACTAGCGGGAGCGCCCACGAGCAGTACTTC. Protein: CASSLATSGSAHEQYF.

The chain joins TRBV6-2 or TRBV6-3 to TRBJ2-4; D may be TRBD2 (6 bases). CDR1 and CDR2 (germline): MNHEY, SVGEGT. V lost 2 bases to trimming and J lost 1 base, with 12 bases between them. CDR3 length: 16 amino acids. CDR3 coding DNA: TGTGCCAGCAGTTACGGCGGAGGGAGGGCCAAAAACATTCAGTACTTC. Protein sequence: CASSYGGGRAKNIQYF.

This chain connects TRBV3-1 to TRBJ2-7; TRBD2 agrees at 12 bases. The J call could be wrong; TRBJ2-5 is a better fit for the DNA end. Germline lookup yields CDR1 LGHDT and CDR2 YNNKEL (reference sequence). The CDR3 has 16 amino acids. The DNA for the CDR3 is TGTGCCAGCAGCCAAGCGACTAGCGGGAGTTGGGAGACCCAGTACTTC. Translation gives CASSQATSGSWETQYF.

There are a few counts of this clonotype. The chain joins TRBV6-1 to TRBJ2-4, with TRBD2 as a possible D gene (6 bases). Looked up from germline, CDR1 is MNHNS and CDR2 is SASEGT. The CDR3 spans 16 residues. Between the trimmed V and J ends, which lost 1 base and 10 bases, there was a span of 20 bases. CDR3 sequence reads: CASSEELGSLGGIQYF. CDR3 in DNA: TGTGCCAGCAGTGAAGAACTTGGGTCCCTTGGAGGGATTCAGTACTTC.

This clonotype was counted a single time. V and J are TRBV12-3 or TRBV12-4 and TRBJ2-1, with D maybe TRBD2 (6 bases). V dropped 4 bases and J dropped 3 bases, with 16 bases sitting between them. The CDR3 extends over 16 amino acids. The CDR3 here is CASSSIAPAGYNEQFF. CDR3 nucleotide sequence: TGTGCCAGCAGTTCTATAGCGCCAGCGGGCTACAATGAGCAGTTCTTC.

The V and J genes are TRBV29-1 and TRBJ2-5; weak D call: TRBD2 (5 bases). The V end lost 4 bases, the J end lost 5 bases, and 14 bases lay between the germline ends. The CDR3 has 13 residues. CDR1 is SQVTM, CDR2 ANQGSEA, per germline. This chain's CDR3 is CSVAAGGGETQYF. CDR3 nucleotides: TGCAGCGTTGCTGCCGGAGGTGGTGAGACCCAGTACTTC. The full variable domain, with the rest looked up from reference TRBV29-1 and TRBJ2-5, is SAVISQKPSRDICQRGTSLTIQCQVDSQVTMMFWYRQQPGQSLTLIATANQGSEATYESGFVIDKFPISRPNLTFSTLTVSNMSPEDSSIYLCSVAAGGGETQYFGPGTRLLVL.

This clonotype was detected only a few times. The J gene is TRBJ2-3, the V gene TRBV6-5, with a possible D match to TRBD2 (6 bases). CDR1 is MNHEY, CDR2 SVGAGI, per germline. Trimming shortened V by 0 bases and J by 0 bases, and 10 bases separated the two germline ends. This CDR3 region has 16 residues. The CDR3: CASSYSGRGSTDTQYF. The CDR3 coding sequence is TGTGCCAGCAGTTACTCAGGGCGGGGAAGCACAGATACGCAGTATTTT.

This rearrangement joins TRBV9 to TRBJ2-1, with TRBD2 matching 8 bases. The CDR3 is 18 amino acids. The germline gives CDR1 SGDLS, CDR2 YYNGEE. V was clipped by 0 bases and J by 7 bases; unmatched bases: 15. The CDR3 DNA sequence: TGTGCCAGCAGCGTAGATAGCCCGGGACTAGGAAGGGGGAATGAGCAGTTCTTC. It specifies CASSVDSPGLGRGNEQFF.